These 3 T cell receptor beta chains were sequenced from one sample in a study of OX40 agonist ivuxolimab in advanced cancers. The method was immunoSEQ multiplex PCR; TCRdb's version includes in-frame clones alone and lacks a portion of them. The data contain roughly 75,000 clones, about 93% of them seen just once; the ten biggest clones take up less than 8%. The source was CD4+ or CD8+ T cells sorted from blood, collected in a trial of the OX40 agonist ivuxolimab. The receptors come from an adult with an advanced solid tumor such as melanoma, head and neck, liver or kidney cancer.

V gene TRBV15 combines with J gene TRBJ2-1; TRBD2 matches 7 bases. The V gene end was trimmed by 8 bases and the J gene end by 6 bases; junction bases not matched to a gene: 7. The germline V gene has CDR1 LNHNV and CDR2 YYDKDF (reference sequence). The CDR3 contains 13 residues. The CDR3 DNA follows: TGTGCCACCCAGCGGCGGGAGCCCAATGAGCAGTTCTTC. It yields the protein CATQRREPNEQFF.

This chain uses TRBV15 with TRBJ2-2; no firm D call. Germline values: CDR1 LNHNV, CDR2 YYDKDF (reference sequence). The CDR3 totals 13 residues. V lost 0 bases to trimming and J lost 5 bases, with 4 bases between them. The CDR3 region has the DNA TGTGCCACCAGCAGAGACGGTACCGGGGAGCTGTTTTTT. It is translated as CATSRDGTGELFF. Full variable domain (missing parts from reference TRBV15 and TRBJ2-2): DAMVIQNPRYQVTQFGKPVTLSCSQTLNHNVMYWYQQKSSQAPKLLFHYYDKDFNNEADTPDNFQSRRPNTSFCFLDIRSPGLGDTAMYLCATSRDGTGELFFGEGSRLTVL.

The chain links TRBV6-1 to TRBJ1-5, with D maybe TRBD1 (5 bases). V was clipped by 0 bases and J by 1 base, with 10 bases between them. The germline V gene encodes CDR1 MNHNS and CDR2 SASEGT. CDR3 length equals 16 residues. Written as DNA, the CDR3 is TGTGCCAGCAGTGAAGCTTCGGGGCCGAGCAATCAGCCCCAGCATTTT. This sequence encodes CASSEASGPSNQPQHF.